This TCR beta chain was obtained from a study of shared clonotypes between healthy human individuals. Study conclusions and caveats: The diversity represented, both genetic and in exposure history, was limited by few donors.

About this clone itself: Its antigen is not known.

CDR3 length: 15 amino acids. Germline V gene sequence: CDR1 SGHTA, CDR2 FQGTGA. Germline trimming cut 0 bases from V and 4 bases from J; bases unmatched to any gene: 4. Assay: immunoSEQ multiplex PCR; the TCRdb copy retains only in-frame clones and omits some. The table has roughly 2,300,000 clones, about 90% seen once. Healthy and HIV-negative, the adult donors had no recent acute infections or vaccinations. The receptor's source is a man younger than 30 in good health. Some clones in this sample may be carry-over from other donors' samples. V is TRBV7-3 and J is TRBJ2-3; 7 nucleotides line up with TRBD2. Sequencing was carried out using naive CD4+ T cells from PBMCs. Documented subset: CD45RA+ positively selected. CDR3 sequence (DNA): TGTGCCAGCAGCTTAACGGCGGGAGCAGCAGATACGCAGTATTTT. It translates to CASSLTAGAADTQYF.